What follows are 21 T cell receptor beta chains derived from one specimen sequenced in a study of CD8 T cells in Susac syndrome. An amount of RNA that ranged from roughly 0.5 to 1 ug was reverse transcribed with random hexamers. In TCRdb, the immunoSEQ multiplex PCR reads were re-called with MiXCR into one record per CDR3 protein. The sample holds about 120,000 distinct CDR3 sequences, about nine tenths seen once. The material sequenced was CD4+ T cells from PBMCs. Receptors were obtained from a human donor in good health.

The genes are TRBV6-2 or TRBV6-3 and TRBJ1-1, with a possible D match to TRBD1 (6 bases). Trimming pared 5 bases from V and 1 base from J, leaving 11 bases between. CDR3 length equals 14 residues. The germline V gene encodes CDR1 MNHEY and CDR2 SVGEGT. The DNA of the CDR3 is TGTGCCAGCAGTGCGGACAGTAAGAACACTGAAGCTTTCTTT. Translating gives CASSADSKNTEAFF.

The chain recombines TRBV7-3 with TRBJ2-3; 8 bases line up with TRBD1. V lost 4 bases to trimming and J lost 2 bases; unmatched junction nucleotides: 14. CDR1 is SGHTA, CDR2 FQGTGA, per germline. The CDR3 has 18 amino acids. DNA of the CDR3: TGTGCCAGCAGCTCCTCTTCAGGGGGCCAACGGCCCACAGATACGCAGTATTTT. This encodes CASSSSSGGQRPTDTQYF.

The chain recombines TRBV6-5 with TRBJ2-7; TRBD1 agrees at 9 bases. V lost 2 bases and J lost 5; bases outside the gene matches: 7. The CDR3 covers 15 residues. CDR1 is MNHEY and CDR2 is SVGAGI in the germline V gene. As DNA, the CDR3 is TGTGCCAGCAGTTACGACGACAGGGGGGTGGACGAGCAGTACTTC. It yields the protein CASSYDDRGVDEQYF.

V usage is TRBV20-1 and J usage is TRBJ2-2; 7 bases line up with TRBD1. This CDR3 spans 16 amino acids. CDR1 is DFQATT and CDR2 is SNEGSKA in the germline V gene (reference sequence). J lost 3 bases, V lost 5 bases, and 12 bases had no gene match. The CDR3 DNA sequence: TGCAGTGCTCCGAATCTCCGGGACAGATACACCGGGGAGCTGTTTTTT. Its translation: CSAPNLRDRYTGELFF.

The rearrangement uses TRBV19 and TRBJ2-3; TRBD2 is a possible D gene (6 bases). Deletions cut 3 bases from V and 3 bases from J, with 13 bases between. Germline V lookup: CDR1 LNHDA, CDR2 SQIVND (reference sequence). This CDR3 spans 15 amino acids. The CDR3 DNA follows: TGTGCCAGTAGTATCTCCGGGAGCCATACAGATACGCAGTATTTT. This encodes CASSISGSHTDTQYF.

The chain employs TRBV5-1 and TRBJ1-1, with TRBD1 matching over 9 bases. Germline V gene data show CDR1 as SGHRS and CDR2 as YFSETQ. This CDR3 is 14 amino acids long. The ends lost 3 bases at V and 11 bases at J; junction bases unmatched: 11. CDR3 coding DNA: TGCGCCAGCAGCTCCGGGACAGGGCTTGATGGGGCTTTCTTT. It is translated as CASSSGTGLDGAFF.

This clonotype was detected only once. CDR3 in amino acids: CSAHPGALGEQFF. The CDR3 DNA sequence: TGCAGTGCTCACCCGGGAGCCCTGGGAGAGCAGTTCTTC. The chain joins TRBV20-1 to TRBJ2-1; D perhaps matches TRBD2 (6 bases). Per the germline V gene, CDR1 is DFQATT and CDR2 is SNEGSKA (reference sequence). The length of the CDR3 is 13 residues. The V end lost 5 bases, the J end lost 10 bases, and 18 bases lay between the germline ends.

This chain connects TRBV5-1 to TRBJ2-5; either TRBD1 or TRBD2 may fit D (5 bases each). V was cut by 0 bases and J by 5 bases, with 14 bases left in between. Germline-derived CDR1 and CDR2 are SGHRS and YFSETQ. CDR3 length equals 15 residues. This CDR3 reads CASSLEGRPVETQYF. Here the CDR3 DNA reads TGCGCCAGCAGCTTGGAGGGACGCCCTGTGGAGACCCAGTACTTC.

The genes are TRBV7-9 and TRBJ2-2; 8 nucleotides agree with TRBD1. Unmatched junction bases numbered 7, after V lost 5 bases and J lost 5 bases. The CDR3 loop spans 15 amino acids. CDR1 and CDR2 from the germline V gene are SEHNR and FQNEAQ (reference sequence). CDR3 loop: CASSKDGTGTGELFF. DNA for the CDR3: TGTGCCAGCAGCAAAGACGGGACAGGTACCGGGGAGCTGTTTTTT.

This clonotype appeared a single time. V gene TRBV2 combines with J gene TRBJ2-1; no clear D. In germline, CDR1 is SNHLY, CDR2 FYNNEI. This CDR3 comprises 11 residues. The V end lost 2 bases, the J end lost 15 bases, and 11 bases lay between the germline ends. The CDR3 protein is CASSEPRRPFF. CDR3 in DNA: TGTGCCAGCAGTGAACCCAGGCGACCGTTCTTC.

This clonotype was picked up a small number of times. The rearrangement uses TRBV7-2 and TRBJ1-4; 9 positions match TRBD1. The junction had 3 bases not matched to a gene; V was cut back by 5 bases and J by 2 bases. This CDR3 has 15 amino acids. Germline V lookup: CDR1 SGHTA, CDR2 FQGNSA. The CDR3 DNA reads as TGTGCCAGCAGCCCGGACAGGGGCACTAATGAAAAACTGTTTTTT. Translation: CASSPDRGTNEKLFF. Combining the CDR3 with reference TRBV7-2 and TRBJ1-4 gives the whole variable domain GAGVSQSPSNKVTEKGKDVELRCDPISGHTALYWYRQSLGQGLEFLIYFQGNSAPDKSGLPSDRFSAERTGGSVSTLTIQRTQQEDSAVYLCASSPDRGTNEKLFFGSGTQLSVL.

This clonotype was counted only a few times. The V and J genes are TRBV6-1 and TRBJ2-5, with 13 bases lining up with TRBD2. The CDR3 covers 17 residues. Germline loops: CDR1 MNHNS, CDR2 SASEGT. The trim removed 5 bases at V and 2 bases at J, leaving 8 bases unmatched. The DNA for the CDR3 is TGTGCCAGCAGTCCTGAACTAGCGGGAGGGCGTCAAGAGACCCAGTACTTC. It specifies CASSPELAGGRQETQYF.

V gene TRBV20-1 combines with J gene TRBJ2-5, with 7 bases matching TRBD2. CDR1 and CDR2 from the germline V gene are DFQATT and SNEGSKA (reference sequence). This CDR3 region has 16 residues. The V and J ends lost 7 bases and 0 bases, in that order; junction bases with no gene match: 14. CDR3 bases: TGCAGTGTCCCGAAACGACGACTAGCCAACCAAGAGACCCAGTACTTC. This codes for CSVPKRRLANQETQYF.

The chain has TRBV10-3 and TRBJ1-5, with D perhaps TRBD1 (5 bases). Germline CDR1 reads ENHRY; CDR2 reads SYGVKD. V was pared by 3 bases and J by 4 bases, with 10 bases between. CDR3 size: 14 residues. The CDR3 here is CAISDREGNQPQHF. In DNA form, the CDR3 reads TGTGCCATCAGTGACAGGGAAGGGAATCAGCCCCAGCATTTT.

The chain uses TRBV5-4 and TRBJ2-2, with 7 bases that match TRBD1. With V trimmed by 4 bases and J by 3 bases, 9 bases remained unmatched. The germline CDR1 and CDR2 sequences are SGHNT and YYREEE (reference sequence). CDR3 length: 16 residues. The CDR3 reads CASSKPHGTDTGELFF. CDR3 nucleotides: TGTGCCAGCAGCAAGCCTCATGGGACAGACACCGGGGAGCTGTTTTTT.

The chain recombines TRBV5-1 with TRBJ2-5, with D tentatively TRBD2 (5 bases). From germline, CDR1 is SGHRS and CDR2 YFSETQ. The V and J ends lost 7 bases and 4 bases respectively, with 14 bases between them. The CDR3 contains 13 residues. CDR3 sequence reads: CASASGAGETQYF. The CDR3 region has the DNA TGCGCCAGCGCCTCTGGCGCGGGAGAGACCCAGTACTTC.

This chain joins TRBV30 and TRBJ2-3; D may correspond to TRBD1 or TRBD2 (7 bases each). Looked up from germline, CDR1 is GTSNPN and CDR2 is SVGIG (reference sequence). CDR3 size: 12 residues. DNA of the CDR3: TGTGGGGGGGGACAGCGCACAGATACGCAGTATTTT. As protein: CGGGQRTDTQYF.

The rearrangement links TRBV9 to TRBJ2-1, with D uncertain. The V and J ends lost 6 bases and 6 bases respectively, with 22 bases between them. This CDR3 has 16 amino acids. The germline CDR1 and CDR2 sequences are SGDLS and YYNGEE. As DNA, the CDR3 is TGTGCCAGCACCAGGTCGCGCTCCCCCCACTCCAATGAGCAGTTCTTC. Encoded protein: CASTRSRSPHSNEQFF.

This clonotype turned up a few times. The V gene is TRBV19, the J gene TRBJ2-1; D is uncertain. The CDR3 contains 11 residues. CDR1 LNHDA and CDR2 SQIVND come from the germline V gene (reference sequence). V was cut by 5 bases and J by 9 bases, with 8 bases left in between. The CDR3 region has the DNA TGTGCCAGTAGTCCCGGTCGTGAGCAGTTCTTC. Amino acid sequence: CASSPGREQFF. The full variable domain, rest sourced from reference TRBV19 and TRBJ2-1, is DGGITQSPKYLFRKEGQNVTLSCEQNLNHDAMYWYRQDPGQGLRLIYYSQIVNDFQKGDIAEGYSVSREKKESFPLTVTSAQKNPTAFYLCASSPGREQFFGPGTRLTVL.

The rearrangement uses TRBV20-1 and TRBJ2-7; 7 nucleotides agree with TRBD1. CDR3 length equals 17 residues. Trimming at V came to 3 bases and at J to 0 bases, leaving 14 bases not matched to a gene. CDR1 is DFQATT and CDR2 is SNEGSKA in the germline V gene (reference sequence). As DNA, the CDR3 is TGCAGTGCTAGCAGCCCCTTGGGCAGGGGGAGCTCCTACGAGCAGTACTTC. This sequence encodes CSASSPLGRGSSYEQYF.

The CDR3 loop reads CASSPTGGSTDTQYF. The CDR3, as DNA: TGTGCCAGCTCACCTACGGGGGGAAGCACAGATACGCAGTATTTT. The chain is built from TRBV18 and TRBJ2-3; 7 bases map to TRBD2. CDR1 KGHSH and CDR2 LQKENI come from the germline V gene. V was clipped by 3 bases and J by 0 bases; unmatched bases: 3. CDR3 length: 15 amino acids.